Listed here are 23 T cell receptor beta chains from one sample, sequenced in a study of PD-L1 blockade in urothelial cancer (TCRdb year 2017). To prepare the library, the immunoSEQ multiplex PCR assay was applied. TCRdb retrieved this table from immuneACCESS and kept in-frame rearrangements only. Not all clones are present; in checked studies, unresolved V genes account for under half, and no reason is known for the remainder. The sample includes around 35,000 clones, with 82% observed a single time. The biggest ten clones account for less than 20% of the sample. The material was PBMCs, obtained around atezolizumab (anti-PD-L1) treatment. These receptor sequences come from a man aged 60 to 69 with urothelial cancer.

The chain's CDR3 is CASSPSNSLKNTEAFF. The CDR3 coding sequence is TGTGCCAGCAGCCCAAGCAACAGCCTAAAGAACACTGAAGCTTTCTTT. The rearrangement links TRBV7-2 to TRBJ1-1; D is unclear. CDR3 length: 16 amino acids. Trimming left V 5 bases short and J 1 base short, with 17 bases between. The germline V gene encodes CDR1 SGHTA and CDR2 FQGNSA. Together with reference TRBV7-2 and TRBJ1-1, the CDR3 gives the full variable domain: GAGVSQSPSNKVTEKGKDVELRCDPISGHTALYWYRQSLGQGLEFLIYFQGNSAPDKSGLPSDRFSAERTGGSVSTLTIQRTQQEDSAVYLCASSPSNSLKNTEAFFGQGTRLTVV.

The chain carries TRBV6-5 and TRBJ1-2, with 9 bases that match TRBD1. CDR1 is MNHEY, CDR2 SVGAGI, per germline. CDR3 length equals 14 residues. Losses at the gene ends were 6 bases for V and 2 bases for J; bases not matched to a gene: 4. CDR3 region: CASRRDRVNYGYTF. As DNA, the CDR3 is TGTGCCAGCAGAAGGGACAGGGTAAACTATGGCTACACCTTC.

This chain joins TRBV11-3 and TRBJ2-3; tentatively, D is TRBD1 (5 bases). Germline loops: CDR1 SGHNT, CDR2 YENEEA. Between the trimmed V and J ends, which lost 2 bases and 4 bases, there was a span of 13 bases. The length of the CDR3 is 15 residues. CDR3 DNA sequence: TGTGCCAGCAGCTTAACAGGAAAGGGGCCAGATACGCAGTATTTT. This sequence encodes CASSLTGKGPDTQYF.

The chain has TRBV6-5 and TRBJ2-7; TRBD2 agrees at 7 bases. Germline values: CDR1 MNHEY, CDR2 SVGAGI. The CDR3 has 13 residues. V was clipped by 5 bases and J by 2 bases; unmatched bases: 3. DNA for the CDR3: TGTGCCAGCAGTCAAGGGACTACCTACGAGCAGTACTTC. Protein product: CASSQGTTYEQYF.

The chain is built from TRBV28 and TRBJ2-7; 7 bases are shared with TRBD1. The ends lost 5 bases at V and 0 bases at J; junction bases unmatched: 4. CDR1 is MDHEN, CDR2 SYDVKM, per germline. The CDR3 consists of 14 residues. CDR3 amino acids: CASSKTGFSYEQYF. The CDR3 DNA reads as TGTGCCAGCAGTAAGACAGGGTTCTCCTACGAGCAGTACTTC.

The V and J genes are TRBV7-2 and TRBJ1-5; no definite D call. Germline V lookup: CDR1 SGHTA, CDR2 FQGNSA. Trimming took off 1 base at V and 7 bases at J, with 8 bases between the two ends. The CDR3 spans 13 residues. The CDR3 protein is CASSLGTEQPQHF. The DNA for the CDR3 is TGTGCCAGCAGCTTAGGCACAGAGCAGCCCCAGCATTTT.

The rearrangement joins TRBV2 to TRBJ2-5, with 7 bases aligning to TRBD1. The CDR3 consists of 14 residues. J was trimmed by 4 bases and V by 4 bases; bases with no gene match: 6. Germline CDR1 reads SNHLY; CDR2 reads FYNNEI. The CDR3, as DNA: TGTGCCAGCAGTGGGGAAGGGGGCCGAGAGACCCAGTACTTC. Its protein product is CASSGEGGRETQYF.

This sequence joins TRBV19 and TRBJ1-5; TRBD1 aligns across 10 bases. This CDR3 comprises 18 residues. Trimming at V came to 1 base and at J to 2 bases, leaving 8 bases not matched to a gene. CDR1 LNHDA and CDR2 SQIVND come from the germline V gene (reference sequence). The CDR3 DNA is TGTGCCAGTAGTATAGGGGACAGGGGATTTGGAGGCAATCAGCCCCAGCATTTT. It is translated as CASSIGDRGFGGNQPQHF.

The chain is built from TRBV6-4 and TRBJ2-6; 7 bases are shared with TRBD1. Germline assignment: CDR1 MRHNA and CDR2 SNTAGT. CDR3 length: 17 amino acids. The J segment lost 1 base and the V segment lost 6 bases, leaving 9 bases of the junction unmatched. CDR3 region: CASRTGLRLSGANVLTF. CDR3 nucleotides: TGTGCCAGCAGGACAGGGCTCAGGCTTTCTGGGGCCAACGTCCTGACTTTC.

The J gene is TRBJ2-3, the V gene TRBV2; D is possibly TRBD2 (6 bases). V lost 3 bases to trimming and J lost 2 bases, with 9 bases between them. The CDR3 sequence is 14 residues long. Germline CDR1 and CDR2: SNHLY and FYNNEI. The CDR3 nucleotides read TGTGCCAGCAGTGACACTAGCCCCACAGATACGCAGTATTTT. Protein sequence: CASSDTSPTDTQYF.

CDR3: CASSESQAAGTQYF. The CDR3 DNA sequence: TGCGCCAGCAGTGAGTCGCAGGCCGCGGGGACCCAGTACTTC. This chain connects TRBV10-2 to TRBJ2-5; perhaps TRBD2 as D (5 bases). V lost 0 bases and J 7 bases, leaving 12 bases between the germline ends. The CDR3 loop spans 14 amino acids. Germline V CDR1 and CDR2: WSHSY, SAAADI.

The table lists this clone with a few counts. This chain uses TRBV7-2 with TRBJ2-7, with D perhaps matching TRBD1 (6 bases). CDR1 is SGHTA and CDR2 is FQGNSA in the germline V gene. The CDR3 extends over 14 amino acids. V was shortened by 5 bases and J by 1 base, with 12 bases between the two germline ends. This chain's CDR3 is CASSVDRNSYEQYF. The CDR3 DNA is TGTGCCAGCAGCGTAGACAGGAATTCCTACGAGCAGTACTTC.

This clone is a singleton in its sample. This chain's CDR3 is CASRGGRGRNEQFF. The CDR3 coding sequence is TGTGCCAGCCGAGGGGGTAGGGGGCGTAATGAGCAGTTCTTC. This sequence joins TRBV7-9 and TRBJ2-1; 7 bases fit TRBD1. Trimming took 8 bases from V and 7 from J; bases not matched to a gene: 11. This CDR3 comprises 14 residues. Germline CDR1 and CDR2: SEHNR and FQNEAQ (reference sequence).

The chain links TRBV19 to TRBJ2-2; possibly TRBD1 for D (5 bases). V was pared by 9 bases and J by 4 bases, with 18 bases between. There are 15 residues in the CDR3. Germline V gives CDR1 LNHDA, CDR2 SQIVND (reference sequence). CDR3 amino acids: CASQSQGQGTGELFF. CDR3 nucleotide sequence: TGTGCCAGCCAATCCCAGGGTCAGGGCACCGGGGAGCTGTTTTTT.

CDR3 DNA sequence: TGTGCCAGCAGCTCCTATCCGCAGGGTGACGCCAAAAACATTCAGTACTTC. It is translated as CASSSYPQGDAKNIQYF. The gene calls are TRBV7-9 and TRBJ2-4, with D possibly TRBD1 on 5 matching bases. This CDR3 spans 17 amino acids. Trimming stripped 4 bases from V and 1 base from J, with 17 bases between. In germline, CDR1 is SEHNR, CDR2 FQNEAQ (reference sequence).

This clone was recorded only once. This chain links TRBV28 with TRBJ2-4, with a weak D call TRBD2 (5 bases). V lost 6 bases to trimming and J lost 8 bases, with 11 bases between them. This CDR3 spans 12 amino acids. Germline CDR1 MDHEN, CDR2 SYDVKM. CDR3 in amino acids: CASRRGFDIQYF. The CDR3 bases are TGTGCCAGCAGGAGAGGGTTCGACATTCAGTACTTC.

V usage is TRBV10-3 and J usage is TRBJ2-2; D remains ambiguous. V was pared by 6 bases and J by 6 bases, with 11 bases between. CDR1 and CDR2 from the germline V gene are ENHRY and SYGVKD. CDR3 length: 13 residues. The CDR3 spells CAIRPSVPGELFF. The CDR3 nucleotides are TGTGCCATCAGACCCTCAGTCCCCGGGGAGCTGTTTTTT.

This clone was seen a single time. V usage is TRBV5-1 and J usage is TRBJ2-2; tentative D call: TRBD1 (6 bases). CDR1 and CDR2 from the germline V gene are SGHRS and YFSETQ. This CDR3 has 16 amino acids. The germline V and J ends were trimmed by 1 base and 4 bases, with 14 bases remaining between them. DNA for the CDR3: TGCGCCAGCAGCTTGCTACCAGGGGTGGGCACCGGGGAGCTGTTTTTT. This encodes CASSLLPGVGTGELFF.

The J gene is TRBJ2-3, the V gene TRBV5-6, with 7 bases identical to TRBD1. Trimming cost V 2 bases and J 4 bases; bases outside gene matches: 10. Looked up from germline, CDR1 is SGHDT and CDR2 is YYEEEE. The CDR3 has 16 amino acids. The DNA for the CDR3 is TGTGCCAGCAGCTTCGGTCTCGACAGGGAAGCAGATACGCAGTATTTT. Translation gives CASSFGLDREADTQYF.

The rearrangement joins TRBV4-2 to TRBJ2-7; 10 positions match TRBD1. Germline loops: CDR1 LGHNA, CDR2 YNFKEQ. Trimming took 5 bases from V and 4 from J; bases not matched to a gene: 5. There are 14 residues in the CDR3. Here the CDR3 reads CASSVGQGRYEQYF. The CDR3 coding sequence is TGTGCCAGCAGCGTGGGACAGGGGAGATACGAGCAGTACTTC.

V gene TRBV11-2 combines with J gene TRBJ2-3; TRBD1 agrees at 9 bases. The CDR3 runs to 15 residues. V was clipped by 5 bases and J by 1 base; unmatched bases: 4. Germline CDR1 and CDR2: SGHAT and FQNNGV. The CDR3 DNA reads as TGTGCCAGCAGCGGGGACAGGGCCCGCACAGATACGCAGTATTTT. Translating it yields CASSGDRARTDTQYF.

This chain connects TRBV18 to TRBJ2-3, with D uncertain. The CDR3 extends over 15 amino acids. Between the trimmed V and J ends, which lost 3 bases and 2 bases, there was a span of 12 bases. Germline V gives CDR1 KGHSH, CDR2 LQKENI. This chain's CDR3 is CASSPRDLSTDTQYF. Here the CDR3 DNA reads TGTGCCAGCTCACCTCGTGACTTATCCACAGATACGCAGTATTTT.

V and J are TRBV19 and TRBJ1-2, with 10 bases lining up with TRBD1. The CDR3 spans 15 residues. With V trimmed by 5 bases and J by 2 bases, 5 bases remained unmatched. Per germline, CDR1 LNHDA and CDR2 SQIVND (reference sequence). The CDR3 spells CASSFRTGGNYGYTF. CDR3 bases: TGTGCCAGTAGTTTTAGGACAGGGGGGAACTATGGCTACACCTTC. The complete variable domain, with remaining parts taken from reference TRBV19 and TRBJ1-2, reads DGGITQSPKYLFRKEGQNVTLSCEQNLNHDAMYWYRQDPGQGLRLIYYSQIVNDFQKGDIAEGYSVSREKKESFPLTVTSAQKNPTAFYLCASSFRTGGNYGYTFGSGTRLTVV.